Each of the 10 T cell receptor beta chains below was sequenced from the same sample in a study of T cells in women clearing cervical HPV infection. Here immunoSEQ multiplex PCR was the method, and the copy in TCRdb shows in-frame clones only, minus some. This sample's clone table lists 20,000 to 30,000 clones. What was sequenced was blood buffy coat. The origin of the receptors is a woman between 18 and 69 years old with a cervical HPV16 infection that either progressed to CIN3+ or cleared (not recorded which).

The sequenced part of the CDR3 DNA is TGTGCCAGTAGGAGGGACAGGGATTCACCC. Its protein product is CASRRDRDSP. The full CDR3 is CASRRDRDSPLHF. The J gene is TRBJ1-6, the V gene TRBV19, with 9 bases fitting TRBD1. The CDR3 goes on 3 residues after the read ends, and that part is filled in from the germline J gene. This CDR3 contains 13 residues. Looked up from germline, CDR1 is LNHDA and CDR2 is SQIVND (reference sequence). The J segment lost 8 bases and the V segment lost 6 bases, leaving 2 bases of the junction unmatched.

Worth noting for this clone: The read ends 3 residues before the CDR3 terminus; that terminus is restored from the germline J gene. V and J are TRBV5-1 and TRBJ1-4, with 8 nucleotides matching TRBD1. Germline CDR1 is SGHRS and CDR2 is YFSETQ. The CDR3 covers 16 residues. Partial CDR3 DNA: TGCGCCAGCAGCTTGGTCCAGGGGGCTGGGGCCAACGTA. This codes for CASSLVQGAGANV. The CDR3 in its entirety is CASSLVQGAGANVLFF.

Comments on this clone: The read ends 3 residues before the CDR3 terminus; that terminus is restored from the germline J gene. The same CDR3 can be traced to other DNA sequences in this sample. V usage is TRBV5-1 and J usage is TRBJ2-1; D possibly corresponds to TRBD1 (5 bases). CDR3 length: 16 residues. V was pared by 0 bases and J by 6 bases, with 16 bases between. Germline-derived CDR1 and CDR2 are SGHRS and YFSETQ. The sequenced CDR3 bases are TGCGCCAGCAGCTTGGATCATAGGGGAAGTCGCAATGAG. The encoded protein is CASSLDHRGSRNE. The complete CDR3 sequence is CASSLDHRGSRNEQFF. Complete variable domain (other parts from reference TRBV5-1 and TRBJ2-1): KAGVTQTPRYLIKTRGQQVTLSCSPISGHRSVSWYQQTPGQGLQFLFEYFSETQRNKGNFPGRFSGRQFSNSRSEMNVSTLELGDSALYLCASSLDHRGSRNEQFFGPGTRLTVL.

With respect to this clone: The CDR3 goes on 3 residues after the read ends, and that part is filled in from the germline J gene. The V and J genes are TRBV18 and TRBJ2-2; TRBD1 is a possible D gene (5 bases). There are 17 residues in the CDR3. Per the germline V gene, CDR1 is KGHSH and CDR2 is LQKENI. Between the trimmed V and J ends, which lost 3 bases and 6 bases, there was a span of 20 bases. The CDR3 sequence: CASSPQQAPQGSGELFF. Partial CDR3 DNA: TGTGCCAGCTCACCCCAACAGGCCCCCCAGGGTTCCGGGGAG.

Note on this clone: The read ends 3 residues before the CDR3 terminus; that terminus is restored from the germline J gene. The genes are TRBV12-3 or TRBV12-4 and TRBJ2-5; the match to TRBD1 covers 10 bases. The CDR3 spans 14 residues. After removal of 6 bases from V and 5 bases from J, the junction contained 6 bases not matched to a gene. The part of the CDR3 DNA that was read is TGTGCCAGCAGCGACAGGGGGCACTCCGAGACC. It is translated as CASSDRGHSET. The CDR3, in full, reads CASSDRGHSETQYF.

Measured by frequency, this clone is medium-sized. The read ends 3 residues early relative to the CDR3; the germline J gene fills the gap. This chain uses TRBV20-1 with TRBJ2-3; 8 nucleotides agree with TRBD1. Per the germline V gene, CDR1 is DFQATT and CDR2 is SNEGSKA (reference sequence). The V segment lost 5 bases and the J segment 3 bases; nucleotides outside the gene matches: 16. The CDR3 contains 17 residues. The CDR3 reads CSAAPVSGQGLTDTQYF. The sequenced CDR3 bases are TGCAGTGCTGCACCTGTCTCCGGACAGGGATTGACAGATACG.

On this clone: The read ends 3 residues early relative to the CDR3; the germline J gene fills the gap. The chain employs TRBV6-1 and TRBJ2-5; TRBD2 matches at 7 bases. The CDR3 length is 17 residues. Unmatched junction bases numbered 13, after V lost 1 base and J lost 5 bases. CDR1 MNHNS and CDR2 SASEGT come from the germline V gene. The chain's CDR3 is CASSEDSGTPHRETQYF. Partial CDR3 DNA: TGTGCCAGCAGTGAAGACAGCGGGACCCCCCACAGGGAGACC.

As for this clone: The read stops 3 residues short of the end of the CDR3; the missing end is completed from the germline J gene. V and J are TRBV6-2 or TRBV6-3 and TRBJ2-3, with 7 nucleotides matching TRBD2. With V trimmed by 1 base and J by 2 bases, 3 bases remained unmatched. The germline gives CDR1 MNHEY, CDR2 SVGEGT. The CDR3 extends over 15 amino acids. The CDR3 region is CASSYLREPTDTQYF. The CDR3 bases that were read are TGTGCCAGCAGTTACTTGCGGGAGCCCACAGATACG.

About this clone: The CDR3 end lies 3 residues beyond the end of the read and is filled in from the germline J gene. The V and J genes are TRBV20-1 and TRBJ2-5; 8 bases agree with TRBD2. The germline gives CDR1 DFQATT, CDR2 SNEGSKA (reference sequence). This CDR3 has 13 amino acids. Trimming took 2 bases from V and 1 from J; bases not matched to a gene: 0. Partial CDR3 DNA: TGCAGTGCTAGAACTAGCGGCCAAGAGACC. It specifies CSARTSGQET. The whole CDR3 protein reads CSARTSGQETQYF.

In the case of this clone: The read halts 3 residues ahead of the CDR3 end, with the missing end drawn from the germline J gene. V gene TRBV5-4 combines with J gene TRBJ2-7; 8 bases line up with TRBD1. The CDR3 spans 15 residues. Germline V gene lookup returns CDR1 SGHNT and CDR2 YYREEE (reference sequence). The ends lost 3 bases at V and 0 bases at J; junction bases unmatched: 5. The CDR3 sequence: CASSSRGLSSYEQYF. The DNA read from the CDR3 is TGTGCCAGCAGCTCCAGGGGGCTGAGCTCCTACGAG.